This TCR beta chain was sequenced during a study of radiotherapy plus CTLA-4 blockade in lung cancer. General study findings and limits: Some TCR clones had been derived from tumors. These clones expanded in peripheral blood after radiotherapy plus ipilimumab.

As for this clone: Antigen: not known.

Sequenced by immunoSEQ multiplex PCR; TCRdb stores in-frame clones only, minus some. The sample holds about 60,000 clones; around 80% are singletons and the top ten take approximately 4.3%. After removal of 0 bases from V and 8 bases from J, the junction contained 8 bases not matched to a gene. Per germline, CDR1 SGHRS and CDR2 YFSETQ. The CDR3 runs to 16 residues. Sequenced material: peripheral blood, taken from a patient treated with radiotherapy plus ipilimumab. The chain joins TRBV5-1 to TRBJ2-4, with 10 bases aligning to TRBD1. This clonotype originated in a human donor with non-small cell lung cancer who had a partial response to radiotherapy plus ipilimumab. This chain's CDR3 is CASSLGSLGQGYIQYF. The CDR3 DNA reads as TGCGCCAGCAGCTTGGGCAGTTTGGGACAGGGGTACATTCAGTACTTC.